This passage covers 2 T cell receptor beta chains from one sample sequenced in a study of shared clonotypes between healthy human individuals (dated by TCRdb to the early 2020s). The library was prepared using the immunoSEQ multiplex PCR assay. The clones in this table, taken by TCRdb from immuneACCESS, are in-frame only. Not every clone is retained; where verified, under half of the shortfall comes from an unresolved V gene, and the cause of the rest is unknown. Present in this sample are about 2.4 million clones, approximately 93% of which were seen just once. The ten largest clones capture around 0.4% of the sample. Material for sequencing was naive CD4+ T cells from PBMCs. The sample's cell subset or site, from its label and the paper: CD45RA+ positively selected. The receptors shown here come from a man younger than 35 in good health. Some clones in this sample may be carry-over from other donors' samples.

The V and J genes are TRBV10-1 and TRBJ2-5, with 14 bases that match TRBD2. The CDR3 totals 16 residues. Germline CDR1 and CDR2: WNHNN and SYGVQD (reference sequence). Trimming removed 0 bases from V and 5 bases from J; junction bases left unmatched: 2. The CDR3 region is CASSESTSGRVETQYF. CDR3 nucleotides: TGCGCCAGCAGTGAGTCGACTAGCGGGAGGGTGGAGACCCAGTACTTC.

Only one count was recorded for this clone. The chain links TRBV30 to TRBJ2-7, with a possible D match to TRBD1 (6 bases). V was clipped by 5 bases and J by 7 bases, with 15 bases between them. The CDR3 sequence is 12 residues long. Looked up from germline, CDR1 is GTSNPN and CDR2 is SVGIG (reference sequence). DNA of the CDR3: TGTGCCTGGTCGGTCAGGGGATGGGAGCAGTACTTC. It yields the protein CAWSVRGWEQYF. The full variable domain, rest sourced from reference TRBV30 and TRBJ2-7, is SQTIHQWPATLVQPVGSPLSLECTVEGTSNPNLYWYRQAAGRGLQLLFYSVGIGQISSEVPQNLSASRPQDRQFILSSKKLLLSDSGFYLCAWSVRGWEQYFGPGTRLTVT.